The text below deals with one T cell receptor beta chain. Its antigen specificity is not known. No clone much larger than this one lies a single base away; base qualities are absent. The cohort consisted of 666 healthy bone marrow donors. All cohort members were sampled while nominally healthy, although unrecorded immune exposures were likely present. The donor tested CMV seronegative, placing the donor among the roughly 340 seronegative members of the cohort. A peripheral blood sample was provided by each donor, and peripheral blood mononuclear cells were used for TCR beta sequencing. The Qiagen DNeasy Blood Extraction Kit was used to extract genomic DNA from the blood cell samples. These data originate in a study of cytomegalovirus exposure and HLA in healthy donors (dated by TCRdb to the late 2010s). The study in broad terms: An earlier analysis of roughly 500 of the donors reported 276 Gb of sequence data and 90 million to 120 million unique TCR beta sequences obtained from some 200 million T cells. An early release that covered 640 HLA-typed donors contained about 300 gigabases of sequencing data and about 84 million unique TCR sequences. The genetic ancestry cluster associated with self-reported Caucasian donors included over 65% of the 350 to 500 genotyped donors. The study aimed to test whether signatures of past pathogen exposure could be identified by cataloging public T cell receptors. The study profiled the T cell repertoires of hundreds of subjects by immunosequencing and related them to cytomegalovirus serostatus. Along with the approximately 700-subject first cohort, a separate validation cohort of around 110 different subjects was used. To predict cytomegalovirus infection status, the study brought together high-throughput TCR immunosequencing, statistical association of individual TCRs with disease status, and machine learning. A later analysis re-analyzed previously published TCR beta repertoires from hundreds of donors and added high-resolution HLA genotyping to study TCR occurrence patterns. The later analysis used no new phenotypic data to find candidate immune exposures, relying instead on TCR beta sequences and their occurrence across donors. An earlier analysis of 587 of the donors used high-throughput TCR beta sequencing to judge whether each TCR beta V gene segment behaved as functional or pseudogenic. Donor age, sex, ethnicity and CMV serostatus were compiled alongside the repertoire data. A later genetic analysis took genome-wide SNP genotypes for 398 of the 666 donors and used that subset as a discovery cohort. All discovery cohort repertoires had been generated using a single sequencing platform. HLA typing included class I and class II loci at four-digit resolution. Typing coverage varied by locus: roughly 629-640 donors for A, B, C, DRB1 and DQB1; roughly 520 for DQA1; over 600 for DPA1; about 450 for DPB1. A handful of DR-DQ haplotypes were handled as single units for association and clustering because linkage in the cohort was strong. Across 398 genotyped donors of the cohort, an average of approximately 240,000 unique TCR beta nucleotide sequences per donor were sequenced, and 15% to 20% of those sequences were non-productive.

The full study reports these points: In a later analysis, HLA-associated TCR beta chains were found to be more clonally expanded and to have lower generation probabilities than equally common non-associated chains. A later analysis associated about 16,000 TCR beta sequences with specific HLA alleles at a false discovery rate of 0.05. Because HLA typing was missing for some donors at each locus, association tests included only the typed subset. Across donors, most TCR sequences were observed very rarely, whereas some public TCRs were present in many individuals. According to the authors, the approach could potentially be generalized to other disease states and immunological phenotypes. About 17 rarely observed V segments, including chromosome 9 orphons, were excluded from the earlier analysis of approximately 600 of the donors because counts were too low. A later genetic analysis reported fewer N-insertions in productive TCRs among donors in an Asian-associated ancestry cluster than the roughly 700-donor mean. Sequencing depth was assumed to be roughly uniform across donors in the presence/absence analyses, though that assumption may not hold. In an earlier analysis of about 550 of the donors, most TCR beta V segments were observed in productive rearrangements about 87% or about 30% of the time, broadly matching IMGT annotations. According to a later analysis, TCR association rates differed among HLA loci, with DRB1 alleles showing the most associated TCRs and HLA-C alleles showing the fewest. A later genetic analysis associated a missense DCLRE1C variant with V-gene and J-gene trimming of TCR beta chains, and an independent cohort replicated the association. Correlated functional status among segregating V segments might be attributable to linkage disequilibrium, but an unknown experimental factor could not be ruled out. Because the 87-base-pair reads could not distinguish some IMGT-functional V segments, including TRBV6-2 and TRBV6-3, those segments were excluded. This cohort had only TCR beta chains sequenced, and the lack of alpha or paired-chain data limited which features could be detected. A further reported finding was that TCR beta sequences accurately predicted the HLA-A and HLA-B alleles for most subjects in the first cohort. A total of 150 or so TCR beta chains were listed by the study as associated with cytomegalovirus. The classifier was reported to diagnose cytomegalovirus status with high specificity and sensitivity in both the original cohort and the validation cohort. For the cohort, immune exposure information was limited to CMV serostatus. The sequencing pipeline was judged likely to have produced a cluster of highly shared sequence variants as a technical artifact. In vitro tests confirmed that a few of the cytomegalovirus-associated TCR beta chains recognize cytomegalovirus antigens. When HLA alleles, especially DR and DQ, strongly co-occurred, TCR associations were difficult to assign to individual alleles. In a later analysis, several top co-occurrence clusters were reported to appear linked to parvovirus B19, influenza, CMV and Epstein-Barr virus. A later analysis found that most CMV-associated TCR beta chains appeared HLA-restricted, with HLA associations seemingly driven largely by CMV exposure.

The library was made by the immunoSEQ multiplex PCR assay. A mixture of 60 forward primers for TCR Vbeta segments and 13 reverse primers for TCR Jbeta segments was used in the multiplex PCR. Amplification of the CDR3 region of rearranged TCR beta genes was performed with a multiplex PCR assay on genomic DNA. The amplified TCR beta libraries were sequenced on the Illumina HiSeq System as 87-base-pair reads. In the paper's pipeline: In a later analysis, 70 million to 95 million unique TCR beta chains were counted across the 500 to 700 repertoires, and roughly 9.9 million of these chains were shared by at least two donors. A nearest-neighbor algorithm error-corrected the raw reads and collapsed the reads into unique sequences, merging closely related sequences to remove PCR and sequencing errors. Alignment of CDR3 sequences to IMGT reference sequences was used to assign V, D and J gene segments. Each retained sequence needed at least a six-nucleotide match to both a V gene segment and a J gene segment. Rearrangements were classified as productive when the CDR3 lacked stop codons and remained in frame with V and J, and all other rearrangements were classified as non-productive. CDR3 was defined by IMGT convention, running from the second conserved V-encoded cysteine to the conserved J-encoded phenylalanine. Sequences without an unambiguous match to a single V gene segment were excluded from the earlier analysis of several hundred of the donors. In an earlier analysis of 587 of the donors, a V segment was called functional when productive rearrangements were above 56.7%, and segregating when the standard deviation between donors exceeded 5%. To diagnose cytomegalovirus status from the catalog of TCR beta chain sequences, a statistical classification framework was built. In a later analysis, TCR nucleotide sequences were compared against IMGT/GENE-DB human TR gene sequences so that V and J genes could be assigned. In a later analysis, CDR3 sequences and most-parsimonious VDJ recombination scenarios were assigned using the TCRdist pipeline. In a later analysis, every TCR beta chain was defined by the combination of its CDR3 amino acid sequence and its V-gene family, and reads without a unique V-gene family were dropped. A later analysis removed 600 or so highly shared, low-generation-probability nucleotide sequences to deal with suspected cross-contamination and a sequencing artifact. In a later analysis, a clonal expansion index was calculated for each public chain from normalized within-repertoire ranks of inferred template counts. In a later analysis, generation probabilities were computed with a VDJ recombination model fitted to out-of-frame rearrangements, and the resulting probabilities were checked against IGoR. In a later analysis, hypergeometric tests were used to score TCR-TCR, TCR-HLA and TCR-CMV co-occurrence, with a repertoire-size bias correction applied to TCR pairs. False discovery rates were estimated in a later analysis by permuting HLA or CMV assignments 20 times. In a later analysis, co-occurring TCRs were grouped using DBSCAN, and TCRdist sequence similarity was added for clustering within HLA-allele-positive subsets. Repertoires with fewer than 30,000 or more than 120,000 public chains, plus five repertoires with anomalous nucleotide sharing, were excluded from co-occurrence clustering. The table was pulled from immuneACCESS by TCRdb, which kept in-frame rearrangements only. Such tables lose some clones; where checked, under half of the loss comes from unresolved V genes, and the rest has no known cause. D and trimming were read from the DNA, whereas the V and J calls and clone size are those reported in that table. The sample table contains 110,000 to 150,000 clones; only one count was recorded for just under 70% of them. About 4.7% of the sample is taken by the ten largest.

From cysteine to phenylalanine, the CDR3 is 15 amino acids long. The retained sequence is limited to the CDR3, 45 bases, with the frame set at the first base. Trimming costs V 5 bases and J 5 bases, and their ends lie 19 bases apart. The germline V gene supplies CDR1 SGHAT and CDR2 FQNNGV. This clonotype was sampled from a man between 60 and 75 years old in good health and CMV-seronegative. The chain links TRBV11-2 with TRBJ2-7; D gene: possibly TRBD1, on 6 matching bases. The source material was PBMCs. DNA sequence: TGTGCCAGCAGCAAAACCAGGGGAGCGGTGGACGAGCAGTACTTC. This codes for CASSKTRGAVDEQYF.